This TCR beta chain emerged from a study of CD4 T cell repertoires in COVID-19. A note on this clone: Its target is unknown.

General study results and limits: Some SARS-CoV-2 clonotypes, between about 7 and 27%, recurred in SARS-CoV and/or HKU1 cultures.

Per the germline V gene, CDR1 is MDHEN and CDR2 is SYDVKM. The CDR3 runs to 15 residues. Trimming removed 2 bases from V and 5 bases from J, with 15 bases in between. The protocol was immunoSEQ multiplex PCR, while the TCRdb copy is restricted to in-frame clones and leaves out a portion. The sample consists of approximately 75,000 clones, roughly four fifths of them appearing once. The chain combines TRBV28 with TRBJ2-5; possibly TRBD1 or TRBD2 for D (5 bases each). The TCR sequence derives from a human donor who had COVID-19. Sequenced material: CD4+ T cells from peripheral blood, taken after recovery from COVID-19. In nucleotides, the CDR3 is TGTGCCAGCAGTTTAGGACGGGACGAAGGGGAGACCCAGTACTTC. Amino acids: CASSLGRDEGETQYF.